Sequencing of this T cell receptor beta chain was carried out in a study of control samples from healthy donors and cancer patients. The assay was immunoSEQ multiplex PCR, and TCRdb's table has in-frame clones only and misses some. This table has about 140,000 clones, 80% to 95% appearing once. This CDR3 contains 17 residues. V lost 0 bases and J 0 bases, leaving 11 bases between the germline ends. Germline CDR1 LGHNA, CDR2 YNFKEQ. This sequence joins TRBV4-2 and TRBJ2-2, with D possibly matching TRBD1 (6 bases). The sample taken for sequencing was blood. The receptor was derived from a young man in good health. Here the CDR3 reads CASSQEPGHPNTGELFF. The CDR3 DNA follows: TGTGCCAGCAGCCAAGAACCGGGACACCCGAACACCGGGGAGCTGTTTTTT.